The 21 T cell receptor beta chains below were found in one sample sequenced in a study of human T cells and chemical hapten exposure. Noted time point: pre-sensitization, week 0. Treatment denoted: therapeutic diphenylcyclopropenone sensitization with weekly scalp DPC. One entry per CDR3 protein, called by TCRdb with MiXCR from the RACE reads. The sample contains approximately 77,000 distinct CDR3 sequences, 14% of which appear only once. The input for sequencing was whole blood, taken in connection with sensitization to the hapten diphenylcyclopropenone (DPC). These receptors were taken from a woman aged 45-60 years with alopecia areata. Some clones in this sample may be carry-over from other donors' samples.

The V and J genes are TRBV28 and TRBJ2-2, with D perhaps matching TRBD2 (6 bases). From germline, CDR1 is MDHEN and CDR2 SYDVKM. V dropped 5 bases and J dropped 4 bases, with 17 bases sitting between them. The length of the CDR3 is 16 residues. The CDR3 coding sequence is TGTGCCAGCAGTCCCCCACTGCGGGGATTCACCGGGGAGCTGTTTTTT. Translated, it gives CASSPPLRGFTGELFF.

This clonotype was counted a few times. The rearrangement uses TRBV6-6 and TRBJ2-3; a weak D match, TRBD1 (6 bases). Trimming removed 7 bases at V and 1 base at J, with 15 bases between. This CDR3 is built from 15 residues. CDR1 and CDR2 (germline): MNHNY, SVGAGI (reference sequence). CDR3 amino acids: CASTSRGMGTDTQYF. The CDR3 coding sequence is TGTGCCAGCACCTCCAGGGGCATGGGCACAGATACGCAGTATTTT.

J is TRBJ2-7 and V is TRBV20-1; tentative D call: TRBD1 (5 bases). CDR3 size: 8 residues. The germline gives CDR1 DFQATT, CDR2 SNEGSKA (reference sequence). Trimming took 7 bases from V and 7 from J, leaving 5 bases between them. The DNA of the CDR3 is TGCAGTGAGGGGGAGCAGTACTTC. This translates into CSEGEQYF.

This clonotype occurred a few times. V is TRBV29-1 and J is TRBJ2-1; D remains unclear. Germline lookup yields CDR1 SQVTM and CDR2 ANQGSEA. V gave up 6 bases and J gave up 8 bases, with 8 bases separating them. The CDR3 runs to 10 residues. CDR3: CSVDNHEQFF. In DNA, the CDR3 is TGCAGCGTCGATAACCATGAGCAGTTCTTC.

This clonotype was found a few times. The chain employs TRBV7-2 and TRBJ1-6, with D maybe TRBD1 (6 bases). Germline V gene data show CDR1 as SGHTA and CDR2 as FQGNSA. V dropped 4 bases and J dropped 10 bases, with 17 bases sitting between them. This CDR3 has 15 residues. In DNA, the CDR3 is TGTGCCAGCAGCTACCTAGGACAGTCGGGGTCACCCCTCCACTTT. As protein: CASSYLGQSGSPLHF.

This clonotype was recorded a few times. This CDR3 is CASSGSGNYGYTF. The CDR3 nucleotides are TGTGCCAGCAGTGGAAGCGGCAACTATGGCTACACCTTC. The chain joins TRBV6-1 to TRBJ1-2; D is uncertain. The germline V gene has CDR1 MNHNS and CDR2 SASEGT. The CDR3 has 13 amino acids. V dropped 4 bases and J dropped 2 bases, with 8 bases sitting between them.

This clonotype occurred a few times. The CDR3 nucleotides read TGTGCCAGCAGTTTGGCGAGCAACACCGGGGAGCTGTTTTTT. Its protein is CASSLASNTGELFF. The rearrangement joins TRBV12-3 or TRBV12-4 to TRBJ2-2; D remains ambiguous. V shed 3 bases and J shed 2 bases, with 7 bases lying between them. The CDR3 runs 14 residues.

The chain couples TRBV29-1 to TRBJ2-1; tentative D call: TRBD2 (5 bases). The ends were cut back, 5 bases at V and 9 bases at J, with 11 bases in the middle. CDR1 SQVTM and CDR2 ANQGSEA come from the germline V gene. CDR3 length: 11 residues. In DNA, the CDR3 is TGCAGCGTTAAGTCGGGAATTGAGCAGTTCTTC. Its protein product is CSVKSGIEQFF.

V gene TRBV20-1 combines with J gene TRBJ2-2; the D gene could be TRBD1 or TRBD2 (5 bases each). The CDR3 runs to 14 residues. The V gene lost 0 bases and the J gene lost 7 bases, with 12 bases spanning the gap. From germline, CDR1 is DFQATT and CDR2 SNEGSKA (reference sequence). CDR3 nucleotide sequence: TGCAGTGCTAGAGATATAGGGACCGGCGGGGAGCTGTTTTTT. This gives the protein CSARDIGTGGELFF.

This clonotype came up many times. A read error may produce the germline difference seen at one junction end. CDR3 sequence (DNA): TGTGCCAGCAGCCCAGAGCTTTCTAGCGGACGGCCCGTCTTC. This gives the protein CASSPELSSGRPVF. The gene calls are TRBV7-2 and TRBJ2-1, with 7 positions matching TRBD2. The V gene's germline CDR1 is SGHTA and CDR2 FQGNSA. The CDR3 length is 14 residues.

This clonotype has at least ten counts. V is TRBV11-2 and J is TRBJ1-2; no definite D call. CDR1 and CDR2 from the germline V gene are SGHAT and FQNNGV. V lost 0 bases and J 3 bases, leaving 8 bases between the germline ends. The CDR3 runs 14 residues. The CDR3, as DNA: TGTGCCAGCAGCTTAGATGGACGAGACTATGGCTACACCTTC. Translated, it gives CASSLDGRDYGYTF.

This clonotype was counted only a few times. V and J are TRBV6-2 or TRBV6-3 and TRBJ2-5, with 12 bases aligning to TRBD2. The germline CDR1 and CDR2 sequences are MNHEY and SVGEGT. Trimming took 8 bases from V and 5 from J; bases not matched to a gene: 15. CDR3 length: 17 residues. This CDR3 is CASVKRLAGGLAETQYF. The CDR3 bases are TGTGCCAGCGTAAAGCGCCTAGCGGGAGGGCTAGCGGAGACCCAGTACTTC.

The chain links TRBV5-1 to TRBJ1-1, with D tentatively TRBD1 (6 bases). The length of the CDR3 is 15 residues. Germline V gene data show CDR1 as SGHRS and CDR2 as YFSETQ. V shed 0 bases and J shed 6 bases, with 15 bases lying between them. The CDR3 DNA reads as TGCGCCAGCAGCTTGGCCGGGGGGGCAACCCCTGAAGCTTTCTTT. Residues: CASSLAGGATPEAFF.

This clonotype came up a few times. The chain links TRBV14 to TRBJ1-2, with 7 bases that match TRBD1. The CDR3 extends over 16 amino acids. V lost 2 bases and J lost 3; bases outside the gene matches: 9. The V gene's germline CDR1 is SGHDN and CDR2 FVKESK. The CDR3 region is CASSQRPSGQYYGYTF. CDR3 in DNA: TGTGCCAGCAGCCAAAGGCCCTCGGGACAGTACTATGGCTACACCTTC.

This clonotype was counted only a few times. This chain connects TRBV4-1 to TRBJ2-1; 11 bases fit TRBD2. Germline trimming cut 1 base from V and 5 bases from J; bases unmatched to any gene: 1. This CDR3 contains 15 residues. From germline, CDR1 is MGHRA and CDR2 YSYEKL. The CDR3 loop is CASSQVLAGDNEQFF. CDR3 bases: TGCGCCAGCAGCCAAGTACTAGCGGGGGACAATGAGCAGTTCTTC.

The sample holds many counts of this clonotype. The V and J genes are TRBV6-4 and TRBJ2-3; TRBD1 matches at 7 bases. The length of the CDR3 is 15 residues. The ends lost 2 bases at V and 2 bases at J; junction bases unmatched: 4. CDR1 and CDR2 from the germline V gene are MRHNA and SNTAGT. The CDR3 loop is CASSDDRDITDTQYF. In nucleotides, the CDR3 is TGTGCCAGCAGTGACGACAGGGATATCACAGATACGCAGTATTTT.

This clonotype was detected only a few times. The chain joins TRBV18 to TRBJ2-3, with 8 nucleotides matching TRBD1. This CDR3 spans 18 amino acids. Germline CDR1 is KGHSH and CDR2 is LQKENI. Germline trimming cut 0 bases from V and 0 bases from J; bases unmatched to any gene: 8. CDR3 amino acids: CASSPPRTGITSTDTQYF. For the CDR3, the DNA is TGTGCCAGCTCACCACCAAGGACAGGGATAACTAGCACAGATACGCAGTATTTT. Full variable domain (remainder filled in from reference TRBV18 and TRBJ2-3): NAGVMQNPRHLVRRRGQEARLRCSPMKGHSHVYWYRQLPEEGLKFMVYLQKENIIDESGMPKERFSAEFPKEGPSILRIQQVVRGDSAAYFCASSPPRTGITSTDTQYFGPGTRLTVL.

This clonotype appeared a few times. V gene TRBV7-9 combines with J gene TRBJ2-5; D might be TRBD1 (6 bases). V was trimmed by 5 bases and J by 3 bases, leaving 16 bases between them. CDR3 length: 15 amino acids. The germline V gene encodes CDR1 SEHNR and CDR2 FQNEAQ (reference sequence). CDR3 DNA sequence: TGTGCCAGCAGCGTCCCCGGGACAACCAAAGAGACCCAGTACTTC. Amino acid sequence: CASSVPGTTKETQYF.

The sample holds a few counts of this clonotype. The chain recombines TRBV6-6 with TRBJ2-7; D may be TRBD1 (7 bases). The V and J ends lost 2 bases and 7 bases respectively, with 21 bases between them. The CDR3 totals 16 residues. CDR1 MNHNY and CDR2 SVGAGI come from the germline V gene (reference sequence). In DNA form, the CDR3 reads TGTGCCAGCAGTTACGCGGCAGGGGGTATCGGAGGGGAGCAGTACTTC. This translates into CASSYAAGGIGGEQYF.

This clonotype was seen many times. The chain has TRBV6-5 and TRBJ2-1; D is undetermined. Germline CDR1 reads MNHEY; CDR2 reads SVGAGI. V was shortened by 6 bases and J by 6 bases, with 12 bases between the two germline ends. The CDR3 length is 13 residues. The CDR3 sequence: CASRLGHFNEQFF. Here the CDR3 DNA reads TGTGCCAGCAGGCTGGGCCACTTCAATGAGCAGTTCTTC.

The CDR3 bases are TGCAGCGTTGGCCCAGGGGGCAACGAGCAGTACTTC. Translated: CSVGPGGNEQYF. J is TRBJ2-7 and V is TRBV29-1, with 8 bases identical to TRBD1. With V trimmed by 4 bases and J by 5 bases, 4 bases remained unmatched. There are 12 residues in the CDR3. Per germline, CDR1 SQVTM and CDR2 ANQGSEA.